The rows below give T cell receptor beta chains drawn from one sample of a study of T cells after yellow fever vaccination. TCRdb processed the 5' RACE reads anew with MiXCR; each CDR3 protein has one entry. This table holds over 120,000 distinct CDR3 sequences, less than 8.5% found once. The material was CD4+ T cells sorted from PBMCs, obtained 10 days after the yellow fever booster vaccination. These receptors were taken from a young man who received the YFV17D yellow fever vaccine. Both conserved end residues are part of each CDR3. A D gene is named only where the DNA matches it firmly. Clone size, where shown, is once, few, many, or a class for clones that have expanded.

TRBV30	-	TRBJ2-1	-	TGTGCCTGGAGTCAGGGGCAGCAAGAGCAGTTCTTC	CAWSQGQQEQFF
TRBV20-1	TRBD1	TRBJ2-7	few	TGCAGTGCTAGTCTCCCGACAGGGAAAATAACCTACGAGCAGTACTTC	CSASLPTGKITYEQYF
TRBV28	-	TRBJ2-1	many	TGTGCCACCACCCCCGGCAGGGTAGGTGAGCAGTTCTTC	CATTPGRVGEQFF
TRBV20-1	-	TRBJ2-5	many	TGCAGTGCTCCCAAGATGGGAACTAAAGAGACCCAGTACTTC	CSAPKMGTKETQYF
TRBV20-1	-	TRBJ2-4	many	TGCAGTGCTCCCCTCTCCCTGACAGGACTTCAGTACTTC	CSAPLSLTGLQYF
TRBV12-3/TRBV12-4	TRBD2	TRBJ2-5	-	TGTACCTGCAGTTTAGCCCTCGGGACTAGCGGGATCGAGACCCAGTACTTC	CTCSLALGTSGIETQYF
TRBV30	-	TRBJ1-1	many	TGTGCCTGGAGTTGGGGGGGGCGGCGCACTGAAGCTTTCTTT	CAWSWGGRRTEAFF
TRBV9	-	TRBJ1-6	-	TGTGCCAGCAGCGAAACGGGACCGCCTAATTCACCCCTCAACTTT	CASSETGPPNSPLNF
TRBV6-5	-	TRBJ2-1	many	TGTGCCAGCAGATTAGACACTTCCTACAATGAGCAGTTCTTC	CASRLDTSYNEQFF
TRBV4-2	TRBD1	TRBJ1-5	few	TGTGCCAGCAGCGGCCGGGACAGGGAGTTCATTGGGAGCAATCAGCCCCAGCATTTT	CASSGRDREFIGSNQPQHF
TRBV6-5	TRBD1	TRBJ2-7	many	TGTGCCAGCAGTAACCCTCGGGACAGGGGGCGTTACGAGCAGTACTTC	CASSNPRDRGRYEQYF
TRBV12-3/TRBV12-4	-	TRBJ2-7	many	TGTGCCAGCAGTTTAGCGCTGTCCTACGAGCAGTACTTC	CASSLALSYEQYF
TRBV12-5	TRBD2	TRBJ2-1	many	TGTGCTAGTGGTGACGGGACTAGCGGGAGGGCTGGCCGGTATGAGCAGTTCTTC	CASGDGTSGRAGRYEQFF
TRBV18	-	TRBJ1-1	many	TGTGCCAGCTCACCCGGGAGGACAGTGAACACTGAAGCTTTCTTT	CASSPGRTVNTEAFF
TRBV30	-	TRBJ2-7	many	TGTGCCTGGACCCGGGCGGGAAAAACCTCCTACGAGCAGTACTTC	CAWTRAGKTSYEQYF
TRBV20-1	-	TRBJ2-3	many	TGCAGCCGGGCCCTTGTCGCAGATACGCAGTATTTT	CSRALVADTQYF
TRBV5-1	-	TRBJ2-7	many	TGCGCCAGCAGCTGGACGCAGGGAATGCTGGGCGAGCAGTACTTC	CASSWTQGMLGEQYF
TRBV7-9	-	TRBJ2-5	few	TGTGCCAGCAGCTTAGCGCGCTCAGCGACCCAAGAGACCCAGTACTTC	CASSLARSATQETQYF
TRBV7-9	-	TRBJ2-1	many	TGTGCCAGCAGCCGGATAGAGAATGATGAGCAGTTCTTC	CASSRIENDEQFF
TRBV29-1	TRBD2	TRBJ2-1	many	TGCAGCGTTGACACACGACTAGCGGTCAATGAGCAGTTCTTC	CSVDTRLAVNEQFF
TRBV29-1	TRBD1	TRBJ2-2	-	TGCAGCGCACCGGGACAGGGGACCGGGGAGCTGTTTTTT	CSAPGQGTGELFF
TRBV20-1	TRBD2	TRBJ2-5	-	TGCAGTGCTCCGACTAGCGGGAGGGGTGAGACCCAGTACTTC	CSAPTSGRGETQYF
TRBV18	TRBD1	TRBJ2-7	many	TGTGCCAGCTCACCACCGGACAGGGCCCACGAGCAGTACTTC	CASSPPDRAHEQYF
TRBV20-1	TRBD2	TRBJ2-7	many	TGCAGTGCTCAACTAGCGGGAGGATCCTACGAGCAGTACTTC	CSAQLAGGSYEQYF
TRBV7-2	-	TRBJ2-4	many	TGTGCCAGCAGCTTAGCGCGTGGCGGTATCCTAGCCAAAAACATTCAGTACTTC	CASSLARGGILAKNIQYF
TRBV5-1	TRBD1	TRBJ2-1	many	TGCGCCAGCAGCTCCGGGACAGGGGGTTTCGATGAGCAGTTCTTC	CASSSGTGGFDEQFF
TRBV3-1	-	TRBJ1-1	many	TGTGCCAGCAGCCAAGTCGGTGACACTGAAGCTTTCTTT	CASSQVGDTEAFF
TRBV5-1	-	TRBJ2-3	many	TGCGCCAGCAGCTTGGAAGGGTACCAGGGGACAGATACGCAGTATTTT	CASSLEGYQGTDTQYF
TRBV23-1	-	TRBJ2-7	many	TGCGCCAGCAGTCAATCGCAGGGAGGATACGAGCAGTACTTC	CASSQSQGGYEQYF
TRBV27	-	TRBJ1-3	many	TGTGCCAGCCAGCTAAGGGGGGACTCCTTCCTCCCTGGAAACACCATATATTTT	CASQLRGDSFLPGNTIYF
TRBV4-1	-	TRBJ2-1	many	TGCGCCAGCAGCCAAGTACAGAGCTCCTACAATGAGCAGTTCTTC	CASSQVQSSYNEQFF
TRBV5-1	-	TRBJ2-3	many	TGCGCCAGCAGCTCACAAGATTTGACAGATACGCAGTATTTT	CASSSQDLTDTQYF
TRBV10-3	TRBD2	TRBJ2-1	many	TGTGCCACCGCGGGTGGAGCGGGGGCCTACAATGAGCAGTTCTTC	CATAGGAGAYNEQFF
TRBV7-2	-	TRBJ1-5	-	TGTGCCAGCAGCTTAGTTGTGGGGGCGGACCAGCCCCAGCATTTT	CASSLVVGADQPQHF
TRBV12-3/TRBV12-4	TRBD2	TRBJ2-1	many	TGTGCCAGCAGTTCACTAGCGGGGGCATCTTACAATGAGCAGTTCTTC	CASSSLAGASYNEQFF
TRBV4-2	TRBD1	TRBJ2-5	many	TGTGCCAGCAGCCAAGCATTAGGGACAGGGGGACAAGAGACCCAGTACTTC	CASSQALGTGGQETQYF
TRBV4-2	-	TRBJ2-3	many	TGTGCCAGCAGCCAAGGGAGAGGTCTTGGCACAGATACGCAGTATTTT	CASSQGRGLGTDTQYF
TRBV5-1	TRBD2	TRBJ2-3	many	TGCGCCAGCACCGGGACTAGTTTCACAGATACGCAGTATTTT	CASTGTSFTDTQYF
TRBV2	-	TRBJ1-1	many	TGTGCCAGCAGGCAGAACACTGAAGCTTTCTTT	CASRQNTEAFF
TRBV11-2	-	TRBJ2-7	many	TGTGCCAGCAGCTTAGGTCGGGGGAGGATACAATCCTACGAGCAGTACTTC	CASSLGRGRIQSYEQYF
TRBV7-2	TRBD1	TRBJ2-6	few	TGTGCCAGCAGGGACAGGGTGAGCTCTGGGGCCAACGTCCTGACTTTC	CASRDRVSSGANVLTF
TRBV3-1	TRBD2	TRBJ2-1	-	TGTGCCAGCAGCCAAGGGGCTAGCGGGAGACACTACAATGAGCAGTTCTTC	CASSQGASGRHYNEQFF
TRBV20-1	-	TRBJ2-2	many	TGCAGTGCTCCGGACAGCGGGACCGGGGAGCTGTTTTTT	CSAPDSGTGELFF
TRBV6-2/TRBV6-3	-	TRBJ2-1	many	TGTGCCAGCAGAGTGGACCCCTACAATGAGCAGTTCTTC	CASRVDPYNEQFF
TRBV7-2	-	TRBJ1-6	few	TGTGCCAGCAGCTTACGGGGCATGAGTCCCCTCCACTTT	CASSLRGMSPLHF
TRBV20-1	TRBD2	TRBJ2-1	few	TGCAGTGCTAGACCTCTAGCGGGAGGGGGTAGCTACAATGAGCAGTTCTTC	CSARPLAGGGSYNEQFF
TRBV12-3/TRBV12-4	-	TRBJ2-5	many	TGTGCCAGCAGTCCGTGGTCTACTCAAGAGACCCAGTACTTC	CASSPWSTQETQYF
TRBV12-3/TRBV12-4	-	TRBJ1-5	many	TGTGCCAGCAGTTTAGAGCGCAATCAGCCCCAGCATTTT	CASSLERNQPQHF
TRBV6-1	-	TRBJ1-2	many	TGTGCCAGCAGTGAAGCGGGAGTTAATGGCTACACCTTC	CASSEAGVNGYTF
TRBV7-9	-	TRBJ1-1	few	TGTGCCAGCAGCTTGTCCAGAGACACTGAAGCTTTCTTT	CASSLSRDTEAFF
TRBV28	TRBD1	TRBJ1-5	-	TGTGCCAGCACTACGACAGGGGGCGGATATCAGCCCCAGCATTTT	CASTTTGGGYQPQHF
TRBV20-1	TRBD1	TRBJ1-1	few	TGCGGACAGACAGGGGGCGTTGTGAACACTGAAGCTTTCTTT	CGQTGGVVNTEAFF
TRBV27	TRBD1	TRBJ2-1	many	TGTGCCAGCCTGAGACTCCGGGGGACAGGGGTCCATGAGCAGTTCTTC	CASLRLRGTGVHEQFF